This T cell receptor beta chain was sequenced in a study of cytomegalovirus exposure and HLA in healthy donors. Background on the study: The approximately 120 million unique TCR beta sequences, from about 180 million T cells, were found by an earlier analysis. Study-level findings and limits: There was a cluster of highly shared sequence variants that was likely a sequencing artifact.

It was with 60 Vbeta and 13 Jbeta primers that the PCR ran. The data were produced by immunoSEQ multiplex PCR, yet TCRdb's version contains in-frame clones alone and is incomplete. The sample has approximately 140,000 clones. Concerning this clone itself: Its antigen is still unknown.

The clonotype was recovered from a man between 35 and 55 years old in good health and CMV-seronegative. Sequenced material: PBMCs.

The DNA of the CDR3 is TGTGCCAGCAGTACGGGGCTAGCGGGGGGGCCAAAGACCCAGTACTTC. Translation gives CASSTGLAGGPKTQYF. The chain links TRBV5-4 to TRBJ2-5, with 12 bases aligning to TRBD2. Trimming took 5 bases from V and 6 from J; bases not matched to a gene: 11. Per the germline V gene, CDR1 is SGHNT and CDR2 is YYREEE (reference sequence). The CDR3 has 16 amino acids.